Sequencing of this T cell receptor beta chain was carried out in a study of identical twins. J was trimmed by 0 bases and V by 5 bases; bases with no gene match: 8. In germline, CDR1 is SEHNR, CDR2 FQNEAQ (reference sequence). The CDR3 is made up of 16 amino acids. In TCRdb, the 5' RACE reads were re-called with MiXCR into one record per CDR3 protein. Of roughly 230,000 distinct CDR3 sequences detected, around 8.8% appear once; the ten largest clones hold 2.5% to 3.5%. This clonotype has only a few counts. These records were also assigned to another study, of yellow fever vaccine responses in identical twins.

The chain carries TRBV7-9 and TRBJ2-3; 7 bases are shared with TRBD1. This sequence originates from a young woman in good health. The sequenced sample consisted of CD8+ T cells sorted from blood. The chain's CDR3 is CASSPRTGLSTDTQYF. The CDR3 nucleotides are TGTGCCAGCAGCCCCCGGACAGGACTGAGCACAGATACGCAGTATTTT.